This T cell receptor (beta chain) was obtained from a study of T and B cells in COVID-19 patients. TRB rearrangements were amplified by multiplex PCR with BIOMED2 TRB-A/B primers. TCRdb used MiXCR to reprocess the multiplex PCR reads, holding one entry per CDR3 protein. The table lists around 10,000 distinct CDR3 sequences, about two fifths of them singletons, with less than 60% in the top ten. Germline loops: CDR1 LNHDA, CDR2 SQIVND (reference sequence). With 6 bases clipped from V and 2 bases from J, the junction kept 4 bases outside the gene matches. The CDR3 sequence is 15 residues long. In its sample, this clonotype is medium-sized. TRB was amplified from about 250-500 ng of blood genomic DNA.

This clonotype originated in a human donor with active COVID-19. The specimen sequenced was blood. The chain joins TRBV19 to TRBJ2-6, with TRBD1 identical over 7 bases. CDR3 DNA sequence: TGTGCCAGTAGCCTTGACAGGGCTGGGGCCAACGTCCTGACTTTC. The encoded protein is CASSLDRAGANVLTF.